One sample yielded the 3 T cell receptor beta chains listed below, sequenced in a study of T cells in Graves' hyperthyroidism and ophthalmopathy. Researchers took RNA transcripts and amplified the TCR beta CDR3 regions from them. Initially, a first-round RT-PCR of the TCR CDR3 employed the HTBI primer set. TCRdb re-derived calls from the multiplex PCR reads in MiXCR, one entry per CDR3 protein. Seen here are 350,000 to 400,000 distinct CDR3 sequences, about 15% observed once, and the top ten hold 32%. Sequenced: blood. Every receptor here comes from a woman aged 25 to 45 with Graves' hyperthyroidism.

This clonotype was counted many times. The rearrangement joins TRBV18 to TRBJ2-7; 8 nucleotides line up with TRBD1. The CDR3 is 13 amino acids. CDR1 and CDR2 (germline): KGHSH, LQKENI. V gave up 1 base and J gave up 5 bases; unmatched junction bases: 1. The CDR3 protein is CASSPRGQDEQYF. For the CDR3, the DNA is TGTGCCAGCTCACCACGGGGACAGGACGAGCAGTACTTC.

This clonotype was counted at least ten times. The chain recombines TRBV3-1 with TRBJ2-5; D might be TRBD1 (6 bases). Trimming cost V 5 bases and J 4 bases, with 11 bases left between them. Germline V lookup: CDR1 LGHDT, CDR2 YNNKEL (reference sequence). The CDR3 length is 13 residues. The CDR3 here is CASSFTGRETQYF. The CDR3 bases are TGTGCCAGCAGCTTTACAGGGAGAGAGACCCAGTACTTC.

The table lists this clonotype with many counts. This chain joins TRBV6-1 and TRBJ2-3, with D possibly TRBD2 on 6 matching bases. Germline CDR1 and CDR2: MNHNS and SASEGT. Between the trimmed V and J ends, which lost 2 bases and 5 bases, there was a span of 14 bases. The CDR3 consists of 15 residues. CDR3 sequence reads: CASSELAGLLDTQYF. The CDR3 nucleotides are TGTGCCAGCAGTGAATTGGCGGGACTGCTAGATACGCAGTATTTT.